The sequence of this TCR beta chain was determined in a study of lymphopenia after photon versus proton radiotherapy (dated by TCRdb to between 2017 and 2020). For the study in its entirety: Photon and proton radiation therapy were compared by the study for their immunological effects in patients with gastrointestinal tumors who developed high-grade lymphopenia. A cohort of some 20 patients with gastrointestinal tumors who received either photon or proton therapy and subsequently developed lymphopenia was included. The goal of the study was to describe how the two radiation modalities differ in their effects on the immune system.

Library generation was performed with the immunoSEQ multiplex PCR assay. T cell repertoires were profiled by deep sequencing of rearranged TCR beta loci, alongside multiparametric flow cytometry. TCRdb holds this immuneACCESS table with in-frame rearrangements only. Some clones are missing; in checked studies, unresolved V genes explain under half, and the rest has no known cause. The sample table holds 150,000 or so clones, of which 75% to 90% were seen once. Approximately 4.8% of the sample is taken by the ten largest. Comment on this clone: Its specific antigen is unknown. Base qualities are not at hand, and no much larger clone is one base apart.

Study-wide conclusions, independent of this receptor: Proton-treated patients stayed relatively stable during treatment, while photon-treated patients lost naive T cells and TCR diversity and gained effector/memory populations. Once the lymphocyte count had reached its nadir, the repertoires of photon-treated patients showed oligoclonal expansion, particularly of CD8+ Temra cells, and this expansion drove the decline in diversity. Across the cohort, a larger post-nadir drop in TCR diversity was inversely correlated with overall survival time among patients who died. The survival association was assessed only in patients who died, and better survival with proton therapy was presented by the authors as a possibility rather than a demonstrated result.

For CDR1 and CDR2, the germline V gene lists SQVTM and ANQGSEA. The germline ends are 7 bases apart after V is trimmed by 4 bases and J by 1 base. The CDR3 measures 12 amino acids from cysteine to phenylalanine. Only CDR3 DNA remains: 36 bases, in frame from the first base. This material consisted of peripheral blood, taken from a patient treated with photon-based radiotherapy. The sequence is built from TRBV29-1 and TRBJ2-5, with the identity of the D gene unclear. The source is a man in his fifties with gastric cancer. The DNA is TGCAGCGTTGGTAAGCCCCAAGAGACCCAGTACTTC. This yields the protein CSVGKPQETQYF.